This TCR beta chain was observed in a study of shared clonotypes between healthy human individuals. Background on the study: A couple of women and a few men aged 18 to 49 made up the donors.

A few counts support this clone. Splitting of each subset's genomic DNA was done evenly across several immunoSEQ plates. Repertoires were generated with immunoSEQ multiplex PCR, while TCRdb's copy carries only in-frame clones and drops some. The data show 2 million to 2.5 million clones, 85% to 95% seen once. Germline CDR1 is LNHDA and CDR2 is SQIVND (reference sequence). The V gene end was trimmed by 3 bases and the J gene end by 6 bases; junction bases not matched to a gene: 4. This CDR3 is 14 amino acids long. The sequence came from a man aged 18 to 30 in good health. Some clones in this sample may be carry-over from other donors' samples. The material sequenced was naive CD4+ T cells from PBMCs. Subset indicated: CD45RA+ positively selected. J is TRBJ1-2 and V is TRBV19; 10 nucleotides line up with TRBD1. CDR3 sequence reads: CASSMTGGSNGYTF. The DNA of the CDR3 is TGTGCCAGTAGTATGACAGGGGGCTCGAATGGCTACACCTTC.